This T cell receptor beta chain was identified in a study of cytomegalovirus exposure and HLA in healthy donors (dated by TCRdb to 2016 to 2017). Context from the whole study: An earlier analysis of some 600 of the donors reported 276 Gb of sequence data and 95 million to 120 million unique TCR beta sequences obtained from about 200 million T cells. Rather than drawing on any new phenotypic data, the later analysis identified candidate immune exposures from TCR beta sequences and the way those sequences occurred across donors. In a later analysis, previously published TCR beta repertoires from about 670 donors were re-analyzed and high-resolution HLA genotyping was added so that TCR occurrence patterns could be studied. Using immunosequencing, the study profiled T cell repertoires from around 670 subjects and related those repertoires to cytomegalovirus serostatus. A later genetic analysis used genome-wide SNP genotypes for about 55% of the 666 donors, treating that subset as a discovery cohort. Along with the approximately 600-subject first cohort, a separate validation cohort of over a hundred different subjects was used. HLA typing covered class I and class II loci at four-digit resolution. Donor age, sex, ethnicity and CMV serostatus were compiled alongside the repertoire data. The study was designed to test whether signatures of past pathogen exposure could be identified by cataloging public T cell receptors. Among 300 to 450 genotyped donors of the cohort, an average of approximately 240,000 unique TCR beta nucleotide sequences were sequenced per donor, roughly 20% of them non-productive. Typing coverage varied by locus: 629-630 donors for A, B, C, DRB1 and DQB1; 522 for DQA1; nearly 610 for DPA1; some 470 for DPB1. An earlier analysis of roughly 600 of the donors used high-throughput TCR beta sequencing to judge whether each TCR beta V gene segment behaved as functional or pseudogenic. The genetic ancestry cluster associated with self-reported Caucasian donors included 81% of the 398 genotyped donors. Roughly 5 DR-DQ haplotypes were handled as single units for association and clustering because linkage in the cohort was strong. To predict cytomegalovirus infection status, the study brought together high-throughput TCR immunosequencing, statistical association of individual TCRs with disease status, and machine learning. All discovery cohort repertoires had been generated using a single sequencing platform. Roughly 310 gigabases of sequencing data and 80 million or so unique TCR sequences were included in an early release covering 550 to 800 HLA-typed donors. Study-wide conclusions, independent of this receptor: A later analysis found that HLA-associated TCR beta chains were more clonally expanded and had lower generation probabilities than equally common non-associated chains. When HLA alleles, especially DR and DQ, strongly co-occurred, TCR associations were difficult to assign to individual alleles. Roughly 15 rarely observed V segments, including chromosome 9 orphons, were excluded from the earlier analysis of almost 600 of the donors because counts were too low. HLA typing was unavailable for some donors at each locus, so association tests used only the typed subset. Across donors, most TCR sequences were observed very rarely, whereas some public TCRs were present in many individuals. A cluster of highly shared sequence variants was judged likely to be a technical artifact of the sequencing pipeline. An earlier analysis of 587 of the donors showed that most TCR beta V segments appeared in productive rearrangements either about 87% or about 30% of the time, which broadly matched IMGT annotations. The 87-base-pair reads could not distinguish some IMGT-functional V segments, including TRBV6-2 and TRBV6-3, so those segments were excluded. A few of the identified cytomegalovirus-associated TCR beta chains were confirmed in vitro to be specific for cytomegalovirus antigens. A later genetic analysis associated a missense DCLRE1C variant with V-gene and J-gene trimming of TCR beta chains, and an independent cohort replicated the association. It was suggested by the authors that the approach could potentially be generalized to other disease states and immunological phenotypes. The presence/absence analyses assumed that sequencing depth was roughly uniform across donors, and that assumption may not be true. A later analysis found that TCR association rates varied across HLA loci, with DRB1 alleles showing the most associated TCRs and HLA-C alleles the fewest. Linkage disequilibrium might explain the correlated functional status among segregating V segments, but an unknown experimental factor could not be ruled out. A further reported finding was that TCR beta sequences accurately predicted the HLA-A and HLA-B alleles for most subjects in the first cohort. The study gave a list of under 200 TCR beta chains associated with cytomegalovirus. This cohort had only TCR beta chains sequenced, and the lack of alpha or paired-chain data limited which features could be detected. The classifier was reported to diagnose cytomegalovirus status with high specificity and sensitivity in both the original cohort and the validation cohort. According to a later genetic analysis, donors in an Asian-associated ancestry cluster had fewer N-insertions in productive TCRs than the approximately 670-donor mean. The only immune exposure information available for the cohort was CMV serostatus. A later analysis found that most CMV-associated TCR beta chains appeared HLA-restricted, with HLA associations seemingly driven largely by CMV exposure. A later analysis associated about 17,000 TCR beta sequences with specific HLA alleles at a false discovery rate of 0.05. In a later analysis, several top co-occurrence clusters were reported to appear linked to parvovirus B19, influenza, CMV and Epstein-Barr virus.

In total, around 600 healthy bone marrow donors made up the cohort. All cohort members were sampled while nominally healthy, although unrecorded immune exposures were likely present. The donor was CMV seronegative and belonged to the group of over 350 seronegative cohort members. A peripheral blood sample was collected from each donor, and TCR beta sequencing was performed on peripheral blood mononuclear cells. The Qiagen DNeasy Blood Extraction Kit was used to extract genomic DNA from the blood cell samples. Details on this clone: What antigen it recognizes has not been identified. There are no base qualities to consult, and no much larger clone falls within one base.

As encoded in the germline V gene, CDR1 is LGHNA while CDR2 is YNFKEQ. Measured from the cysteine to the phenylalanine, the CDR3 is 15 residues long. Solely the CDR3 DNA is kept, with 45 bases framed from the first base. Germline trimming: 6 bases from V, 5 bases from J; junction bases outside gene matches: 9. The library was produced with the immunoSEQ multiplex PCR assay. The multiplex PCR relied on a mix of 60 forward primers for TCR Vbeta segments and 13 reverse primers for TCR Jbeta segments. A multiplex PCR assay on genomic DNA amplified the CDR3 region of rearranged TCR beta genes. The amplified TCR beta libraries were sequenced on the Illumina HiSeq System as 87-base-pair reads. As for the authors' bioinformatics: Across the roughly 600 repertoires, a later analysis counted about 81 million unique TCR beta chains, about 10 million of which were shared by at least two donors. Raw reads were error-corrected and collapsed into unique sequences by a nearest-neighbor algorithm in which closely related sequences were merged to remove PCR and sequencing errors. V, D and J gene segments were assigned by aligning CDR3 sequences to IMGT reference sequences. For a sequence to be retained, a match of at least six nucleotides to both a V gene segment and a J gene segment was required. Rearrangements were classified as productive when the CDR3 lacked stop codons and remained in frame with V and J, and all other rearrangements were classified as non-productive. CDR3 was defined according to IMGT convention as the region running from the second conserved V-encoded cysteine to the conserved J-encoded phenylalanine. Sequences without an unambiguous match to a single V gene segment were excluded from the earlier analysis of over 500 of the donors. In an earlier analysis of 587 of the donors, V segments were called functional above 56.7% productive rearrangements and were called segregating when the between-donor standard deviation exceeded 5%. A statistical classification framework was built for diagnosing cytomegalovirus status from the catalog of TCR beta chain sequences. In a later analysis, V and J genes were assigned by comparing TCR nucleotide sequences against IMGT/GENE-DB human TR gene sequences. Using the TCRdist pipeline, a later analysis assigned CDR3 sequences along with most-parsimonious VDJ recombination scenarios. In a later analysis, each TCR beta chain was defined by its CDR3 amino acid sequence together with its V-gene family, and reads without a unique V-gene family were excluded. A later analysis removed over 500 highly shared, low-generation-probability nucleotide sequences to deal with suspected cross-contamination and a sequencing artifact. In a later analysis, a clonal expansion index for each public chain was calculated from normalized within-repertoire ranks of inferred template counts. A later analysis computed generation probabilities with a VDJ recombination model fitted to out-of-frame rearrangements, and checked the results against IGoR. Hypergeometric tests were used in a later analysis to score TCR-TCR, TCR-HLA and TCR-CMV co-occurrence, with a repertoire-size bias correction applied to the TCR pairs. A later analysis estimated false discovery rates by permuting HLA or CMV assignments 20 times. In a later analysis, co-occurring TCRs were grouped using DBSCAN, and TCRdist sequence similarity was added for clustering within HLA-allele-positive subsets. Repertoires with fewer than 30,000 or more than 120,000 public chains, plus five repertoires with anomalous nucleotide sharing, were excluded from co-occurrence clustering. Drawn from immuneACCESS, this table holds only the in-frame rearrangements with V and J called that TCRdb kept. Clones are partly lost; checked studies trace under half to an unresolved V gene and leave the rest unexplained. V, J and clone size are those of that table, while D and trimming were read from the DNA. The sample table holds 160,000 or so clones, of which around 73% were seen once. The ten top clones hold approximately 1.5% of the sample.

Sample: PBMCs. The sequence was collected from a male donor in good health and CMV-seronegative. The sequence links TRBV4-2 to TRBJ1-4, and 7 bases in between align with TRBD1. This receptor has the CDR3 CASRERTGPNEKLFF. In nucleotides, the sequence is TGTGCCAGCAGGGAGAGGACAGGCCCCAATGAAAAACTGTTTTTT.